This T cell receptor (beta chain) was identified during a study of T cell repertoires in cytomegalovirus infection. Whole-study context: A matching HLA type, together with CMV infection, was signaled by public TCR beta signatures.

TCRdb ran MiXCR on the reads and lists one entry per CDR3 protein. This sample has 150,000 to 200,000 distinct CDR3 sequences, with around 14% found just once. This clonotype was seen at least ten times. With V trimmed by 2 bases and J by 7 bases, 9 bases remained unmatched. The CDR3 is 15 amino acids. Germline V gives CDR1 GTSNPN, CDR2 SVGIG (reference sequence). Material for sequencing was PBMCs. V is TRBV30 and J is TRBJ1-4; 8 positions agree with TRBD1. The clonotype was recovered from a human donor in good health (CMV status not recorded). Some clones in this sample may be carry-over from other donors' samples. CDR3 amino acids: CAWSIGQGRGEKLFF. Here the CDR3 DNA reads TGTGCCTGGAGTATAGGACAGGGAAGGGGTGAAAAACTGTTTTTT.